These 24 T cell receptor beta chains came from one sample sequenced in a study of T cells in Graves' hyperthyroidism and ophthalmopathy. The investigators amplified TCR beta CDR3 regions from RNA transcripts. HTBI primers drove first-round RT-PCR of the TCR CDR3. Each CDR3 protein gets one entry after TCRdb re-called the multiplex PCR reads with MiXCR. The table lists fewer than 750,000 distinct CDR3 sequences, approximately 15% of them singletons. Sequenced: blood. The receptors derive from a woman in her forties or fifties with Graves' ophthalmopathy.

This clonotype was counted only a few times. V gene TRBV20-1 combines with J gene TRBJ2-4; D might be TRBD2 (5 bases). CDR3 length: 14 residues. Germline V lookup: CDR1 DFQATT, CDR2 SNEGSKA (reference sequence). Trimming stripped 3 bases from V and 3 bases from J, with 12 bases between. The CDR3 is CSASVPRGKNIQYF. For the CDR3, the DNA is TGCAGTGCTAGTGTTCCCCGGGGCAAAAACATTCAGTACTTC.

This clonotype has at least ten counts. The CDR3 reads CASSQRTLGLAGSTDTQYF. CDR3 coding DNA: TGTGCCAGCAGTCAACGGACCCTAGGACTAGCGGGTAGCACAGATACGCAGTATTTT. The chain employs TRBV27 and TRBJ2-3; 11 bases map to TRBD2. This CDR3 spans 19 amino acids. V was pared by 5 bases and J by 0 bases, with 13 bases of the junction left unmatched. Germline CDR1 MNHEY, CDR2 SMNVEV (reference sequence).

This clonotype occurred many times. V and J are TRBV12-5 and TRBJ2-1, with TRBD2 matching over 11 bases. The trim removed 5 bases at V and 3 bases at J, leaving 3 bases unmatched. There are 15 residues in the CDR3. Per germline, CDR1 LGHNT and CDR2 FRNRAP. The CDR3 sequence is CASGTGLAVYNEQFF. The CDR3 DNA reads TGTGCTAGTGGTACGGGACTAGCGGTCTACAATGAGCAGTTCTTC. Based on the CDR3 plus reference TRBV12-5 and TRBJ2-1, the full variable domain is DARVTQTPRHKVTEMGQEVTMRCQPILGHNTVFWYRQTMMQGLELLAYFRNRAPLDDSGMPKDRFSAEMPDATLATLKIQPSEPRDSAVYFCASGTGLAVYNEQFFGPGTRLTVL.

This clonotype was picked up many times. J is TRBJ2-7 and V is TRBV30, with 7 bases that match TRBD1. Germline V lookup: CDR1 GTSNPN, CDR2 SVGIG (reference sequence). J gave up 6 bases and V 0 bases, and 8 bases lay outside the gene matches. The CDR3 covers 14 residues. Here the CDR3 DNA reads TGTGCCTGGAGTGTACCGGGACAGTTGAGCGAGCAGTACTTC. Encoded protein: CAWSVPGQLSEQYF.

Remarks on this clonotype: This may come from a read error, since a much larger clone is one base off. The V gene is TRBV30, the J gene TRBJ1-5; D ambiguous. Per germline, CDR1 GTSNPN and CDR2 SVGIG (reference sequence). V dropped 2 bases and J dropped 9 bases, with 14 bases sitting between them. The CDR3 contains 13 residues. The CDR3 DNA follows: TGTGCCTGGAGTAGGCAGGACCTTCGGCCCCAGCATTTT. Translated, it gives CAWSRQDLRPQHF. Looking up the rest from reference TRBV30 and TRBJ1-5 gives the full variable domain: SQTIHQWPATLVQPVGSPLSLECTVEGTSNPNLYWYRQAAGRGLQLLFYSVGIGQISSEVPQNLSASRPQDRQFILSSKKLLLSDSGFYLCAWSRQDLRPQHFGDGTRLSIL.

The sample holds many counts of this clonotype. The chain links TRBV30 to TRBJ2-3; the match to TRBD2 covers 8 bases. With V trimmed by 2 bases and J by 5 bases, 15 bases remained unmatched. Per the germline V gene, CDR1 is GTSNPN and CDR2 is SVGIG (reference sequence). The CDR3 is 17 amino acids. The CDR3 nucleotides are TGTGCCTGGAGTCCCCCGGGACTAGAGGGATCGGGAGATACGCAGTATTTT. Encoded protein: CAWSPPGLEGSGDTQYF.

This clonotype was observed at least ten times. This chain's CDR3 is CASSTNEKLFF. The DNA of the CDR3 is TGTGCCAGCAGCACAAATGAAAAACTGTTTTTT. This chain connects TRBV7-9 to TRBJ1-4, with no clear D. Germline-derived CDR1 and CDR2 are SEHNR and FQNEAQ (reference sequence). Trimming shortened V by 5 bases and J by 5 bases, and 3 bases separated the two germline ends. This CDR3 contains 11 residues.

Worth noting for this clonotype: A much larger clone sits a single nucleotide away, making a read error possible. The J gene is TRBJ2-7, the V gene TRBV11-2; TRBD2 matches 9 bases. CDR3 size: 15 residues. Germline V CDR1 and CDR2: SGHAT, FQNNGV. Written as DNA, the CDR3 is TGTGCCGGCAGCTTGGTTCTGGGCGGGAGGGGCGAGCAGTACTTC. This translates into CAGSLVLGGRGEQYF.

This clonotype was observed at least ten times. V is TRBV12-3 or TRBV12-4 and J is TRBJ2-7; the match to TRBD2 covers 12 bases. V shed 4 bases and J 1 base; nucleotides not matched to a gene: 8. The CDR3 runs to 17 residues. In DNA form, the CDR3 reads TGTGCCAGCAGTTCCCTACGAGGGACTAGCGGGTCCTACGAGCAGTACTTC. Protein: CASSSLRGTSGSYEQYF.

This clonotype was detected a few times. The V and J genes are TRBV4-3 and TRBJ2-3; 8 positions match TRBD2. This CDR3 contains 17 residues. Germline V lookup: CDR1 LGHNA, CDR2 YSLEER. After removal of 0 bases from V and 0 bases from J, the junction contained 5 bases not matched to a gene. The CDR3 DNA is TGCGCCAGCAGCCAAGATCCGCCTAGCGGGAGCACAGATACGCAGTATTTT. It codes for CASSQDPPSGSTDTQYF.

This clonotype came up a few times. The genes are TRBV7-2 and TRBJ1-5; D possibly corresponds to TRBD1 (5 bases). The V and J ends lost 5 bases and 9 bases respectively, with 17 bases between them. The CDR3 runs 14 residues. Germline values: CDR1 SGHTA, CDR2 FQGNSA. The CDR3 loop is CASSRGARIPPQHF. CDR3 nucleotides: TGTGCCAGCAGCCGAGGGGCGCGGATTCCGCCCCAGCATTTT.

The sample holds many counts of this clonotype. The junction shows a germline mismatch at one end, possibly a read error. The chain joins TRBV5-6 to TRBJ2-7; D possibly uses TRBD1 or TRBD2 (6 bases each). CDR1 and CDR2 (germline): SGHDT, YYEEEE. The CDR3 spans 15 residues. The CDR3 nucleotides read TGTGCCAGCAGTTTGGGGGGAGCAGGGGACCACGAGCAGTACTTC. Translating gives CASSLGGAGDHEQYF.

This clonotype turned up a few times. The chain joins TRBV6-1 to TRBJ2-2; 12 bases are shared with TRBD2. V gave up 6 bases and J gave up 5 bases; unmatched junction bases: 7. This CDR3 contains 16 residues. The germline gives CDR1 MNHNS, CDR2 SASEGT. CDR3 region: CASSQLAGGGTGELFF. CDR3 DNA: TGTGCCAGCAGCCAACTAGCGGGAGGAGGTACCGGGGAGCTGTTTTTT.

The rearrangement joins TRBV6-6 to TRBJ2-2; 11 bases match TRBD2. The CDR3 runs to 18 residues. CDR1 is MNHNY and CDR2 is SVGAGI in the germline V gene (reference sequence). The trim removed 0 bases at V and 5 bases at J, leaving 8 bases unmatched. Here the CDR3 reads CASSYSSGRGSITGELFF. In DNA, the CDR3 is TGTGCCAGCAGTTACTCTAGCGGGAGGGGATCAATAACCGGGGAGCTGTTTTTT.

This clonotype has a count of ten or more. The rearrangement links TRBV12-5 to TRBJ2-5; D is undetermined. CDR1 is LGHNT, CDR2 FRNRAP, per germline. The V and J ends lost 6 bases and 8 bases respectively, with 16 bases between them. CDR3 length: 13 residues. This chain's CDR3 is CASGSTVSSTQYF. CDR3 DNA sequence: TGTGCTAGTGGATCCACCGTGAGCTCCACCCAGTACTTC.

Comment on this clonotype: A single base separates this from a much larger clone, so it may be a read error. The gene calls are TRBV6-1 and TRBJ2-3; 7 bases match TRBD1. The ends lost 6 bases at V and 10 bases at J; junction bases unmatched: 16. The CDR3 consists of 15 residues. Germline-derived CDR1 and CDR2 are MNHNS and SASEGT. Written as DNA, the CDR3 is TGTGCCAGCAGGGTACCCTGGGGCGGACAGGATGCGCAGTATTTT. It specifies CASRVPWGGQDAQYF.

The chain uses TRBV11-2 and TRBJ2-7, with 7 nucleotides matching TRBD1. The CDR3 extends over 15 amino acids. Trimming at V came to 8 bases and at J to 0 bases, leaving 10 bases not matched to a gene. Germline loops: CDR1 SGHAT, CDR2 FQNNGV. CDR3 region: CASRYGQASSYEQYF. CDR3 nucleotide sequence: TGTGCCAGCCGCTACGGACAGGCTAGCTCCTACGAGCAGTACTTC. Full variable domain (outside the CDR3, taken from reference TRBV11-2 and TRBJ2-7): EAGVAQSPRYKIIEKRQSVAFWCNPISGHATLYWYQQILGQGPKLLIQFQNNGVVDDSQLPKDRFSAERLKGVDSTLKIQPAKLEDSAVYLCASRYGQASSYEQYFGPGTRLTVT.

This chain links TRBV20-1 with TRBJ1-4; unclear D gene. The CDR3 covers 12 residues. Germline values: CDR1 DFQATT, CDR2 SNEGSKA (reference sequence). V was cut by 0 bases and J by 11 bases, with 10 bases left in between. The CDR3: CSARDRSQKLFF. For the CDR3, the DNA is TGCAGTGCTAGAGACCGGTCCCAGAAACTGTTTTTT.

This clonotype has at least ten counts. The rearrangement uses TRBV20-1 and TRBJ2-3; D ambiguous. Germline V gives CDR1 DFQATT, CDR2 SNEGSKA (reference sequence). This CDR3 spans 13 amino acids. With 8 bases removed from V and 6 bases from J, the gap between germline ends came to 18 bases. CDR3 bases: TGCAGTACCCCTCTCGGCAGCAAGGATACGCAGTATTTT. The encoded protein is CSTPLGSKDTQYF.

The chain couples TRBV28 to TRBJ2-3; D may be TRBD1 (5 bases). The germline gives CDR1 MDHEN, CDR2 SYDVKM. The CDR3 length is 11 residues. V dropped 7 bases and J dropped 8 bases, with 10 bases sitting between them. The CDR3 nucleotides are TGTGCCAGCAAAAAAGGGGTTACGCAGTATTTT. Amino acids: CASKKGVTQYF.

This clonotype appeared many times. This chain joins TRBV5-1 and TRBJ2-3; D may be TRBD1 (7 bases). The CDR3 loop spans 15 amino acids. Germline V gene sequence: CDR1 SGHRS, CDR2 YFSETQ. V lost 4 bases, J lost 0 bases, and 12 bases lay in between. CDR3 nucleotides: TGCGCCAGCAGCCCCCAGGGGGGTAGCACAGATACGCAGTATTTT. Its protein is CASSPQGGSTDTQYF.

This clonotype has ten or more counts. This chain connects TRBV7-9 to TRBJ1-1; TRBD1 matches at 7 bases. Germline V CDR1 and CDR2: SEHNR, FQNEAQ (reference sequence). The V and J ends lost 8 bases and 5 bases, in that order; junction bases with no gene match: 2. This CDR3 region has 11 residues. The CDR3 protein is CASPGGTEAFF. The CDR3 DNA follows: TGTGCCAGCCCAGGGGGGACTGAAGCTTTCTTT.

This clonotype was observed a handful of times. This rearrangement joins TRBV12-3 or TRBV12-4 to TRBJ2-6; 12 nucleotides line up with TRBD2. With V trimmed by 1 base and J by 2 bases, 6 bases remained unmatched. There are 19 residues in the CDR3. The chain's CDR3 is CASSLELGLAGPGANVLTF. Here the CDR3 DNA reads TGTGCCAGCAGTTTAGAGTTAGGACTAGCGGGACCTGGGGCCAACGTCCTGACTTTC.

This clonotype was observed many times. The chain couples TRBV7-8 to TRBJ1-1; perhaps TRBD1 as D (5 bases). The V gene lost 7 bases and the J gene lost 11 bases, with 17 bases spanning the gap. The germline V gene encodes CDR1 SGHVS and CDR2 FQNEAQ. CDR3 length equals 12 residues. The chain's CDR3 is CASTEVGLWAFF. Written as DNA, the CDR3 is TGTGCCAGCACCGAGGTGGGACTTTGGGCTTTCTTT.